This T cell receptor beta chain appears in the sequencing data of a study of OX40 agonist ivuxolimab in advanced cancers. Study-wide context: Clinicians treated patients with ivuxolimab, an agonistic anti-OX40 (CD134) antibody.

Trimming took off 4 bases at V and 1 base at J, with 10 bases between the two ends. CDR3 length equals 14 residues. The germline gives CDR1 MNHEY, CDR2 SVGAGI. Whole-study findings and limits: It was also the case that some nonresponders had low normalized T-cell clonal expansion. At 0.1 to 3.0 mg/kg and by week 6, clonal expansion occurred in CD4+ and CD8+ blood T cells.

Comments on this clone: Its specificity is not known.

Data came from immunoSEQ multiplex PCR; TCRdb stores just in-frame clones and leaves some out. Here the sample spans 55,000 or so clones, about 90% being singletons. The TCR sequence derives from an adult with an advanced solid tumor such as melanoma, head and neck, liver or kidney cancer. The sample in question was CD4+ or CD8+ T cells sorted from blood, obtained in a trial of the OX40 agonist ivuxolimab. The V gene is TRBV6-5, the J gene TRBJ1-1; D gene unclear. CDR3 in DNA: TGTGCCAGCAGTTTACTACTAGCGAACACTGAAGCTTTCTTT. Amino acid sequence: CASSLLLANTEAFF.